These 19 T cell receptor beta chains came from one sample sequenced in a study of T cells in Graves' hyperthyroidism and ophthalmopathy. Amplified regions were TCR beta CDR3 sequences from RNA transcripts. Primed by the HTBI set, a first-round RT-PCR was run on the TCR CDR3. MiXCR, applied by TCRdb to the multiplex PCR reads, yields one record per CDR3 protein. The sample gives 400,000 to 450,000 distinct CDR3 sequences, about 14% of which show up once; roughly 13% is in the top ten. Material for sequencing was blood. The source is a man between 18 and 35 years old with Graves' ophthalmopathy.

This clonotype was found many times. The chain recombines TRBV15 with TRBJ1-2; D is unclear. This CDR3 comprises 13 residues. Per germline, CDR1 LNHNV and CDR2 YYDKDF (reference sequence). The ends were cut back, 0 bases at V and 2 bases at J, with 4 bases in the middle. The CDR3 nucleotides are TGTGCCACCAGCAGAGATGGAAACTATGGCTACACCTTC. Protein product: CATSRDGNYGYTF.

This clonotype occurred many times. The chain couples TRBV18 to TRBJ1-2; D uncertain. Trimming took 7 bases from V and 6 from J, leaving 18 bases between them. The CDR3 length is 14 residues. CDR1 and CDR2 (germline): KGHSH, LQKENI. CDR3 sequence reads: CASLPIAGYDGYTF. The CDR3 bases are TGTGCCAGCTTACCCATTGCGGGGTATGATGGCTACACCTTC.

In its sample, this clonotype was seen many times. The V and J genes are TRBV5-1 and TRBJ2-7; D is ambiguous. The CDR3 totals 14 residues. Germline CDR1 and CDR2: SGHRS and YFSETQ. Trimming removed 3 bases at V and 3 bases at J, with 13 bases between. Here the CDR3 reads CASSSDGRSYEQYF. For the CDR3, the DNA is TGCGCCAGCAGCTCAGACGGACGGAGCTACGAGCAGTACTTC.

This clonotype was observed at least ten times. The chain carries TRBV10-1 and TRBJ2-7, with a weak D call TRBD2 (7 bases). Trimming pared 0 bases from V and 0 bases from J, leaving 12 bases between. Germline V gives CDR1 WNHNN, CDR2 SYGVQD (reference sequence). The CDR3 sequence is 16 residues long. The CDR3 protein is CASSESRGGDSYEQYF. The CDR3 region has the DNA TGCGCCAGCAGTGAGTCGAGGGGGGGGGACTCCTACGAGCAGTACTTC.

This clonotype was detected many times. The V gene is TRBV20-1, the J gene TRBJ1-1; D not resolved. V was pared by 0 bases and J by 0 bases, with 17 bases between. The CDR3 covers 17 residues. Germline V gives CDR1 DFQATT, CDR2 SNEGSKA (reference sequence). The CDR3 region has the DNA TGCAGTGCTAGAGATAGATGGGCAGAGGGTATGAACACTGAAGCTTTCTTT. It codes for CSARDRWAEGMNTEAFF.

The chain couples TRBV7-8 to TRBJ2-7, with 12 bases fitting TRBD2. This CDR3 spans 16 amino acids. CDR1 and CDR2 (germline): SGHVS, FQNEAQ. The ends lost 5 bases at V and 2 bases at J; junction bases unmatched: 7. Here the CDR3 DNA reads TGTGCCAGCAGCCAAACACTAGCGGGAGGCCCCTACGAGCAGTACTTC. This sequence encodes CASSQTLAGGPYEQYF. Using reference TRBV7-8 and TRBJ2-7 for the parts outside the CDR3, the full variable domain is GAGVSQSPRYKVAKRGQDVALRCDPISGHVSLFWYQQALGQGPEFLTYFQNEAQLDKSGLPSDRFFAERPEGSVSTLKIQRTQQEDSAVYLCASSQTLAGGPYEQYFGPGTRLTVT.

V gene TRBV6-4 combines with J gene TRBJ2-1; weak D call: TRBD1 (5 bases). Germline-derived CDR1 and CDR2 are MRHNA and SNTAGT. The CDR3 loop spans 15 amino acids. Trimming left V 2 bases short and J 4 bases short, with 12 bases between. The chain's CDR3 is CASSDGQGPYNEQFF. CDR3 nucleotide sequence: TGTGCCAGCAGTGACGGGCAGGGTCCGTACAATGAGCAGTTCTTC.

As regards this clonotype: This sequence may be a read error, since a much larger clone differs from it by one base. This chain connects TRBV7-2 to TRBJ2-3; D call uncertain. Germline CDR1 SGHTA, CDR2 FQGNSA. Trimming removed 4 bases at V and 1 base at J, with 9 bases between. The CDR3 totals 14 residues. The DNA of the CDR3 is TGTGCCAGCAGCTCAGCGCCGCGCACAGATACGCAGTATTTT. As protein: CASSSAPRTDTQYF.

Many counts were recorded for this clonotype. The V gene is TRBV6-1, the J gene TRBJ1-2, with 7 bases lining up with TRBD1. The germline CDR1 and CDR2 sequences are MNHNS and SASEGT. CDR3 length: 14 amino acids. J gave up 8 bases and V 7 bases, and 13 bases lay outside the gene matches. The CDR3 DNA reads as TGTGCCAGCATCAACTACAGGGGACCTGGCGGCTACACCTTC. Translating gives CASINYRGPGGYTF.

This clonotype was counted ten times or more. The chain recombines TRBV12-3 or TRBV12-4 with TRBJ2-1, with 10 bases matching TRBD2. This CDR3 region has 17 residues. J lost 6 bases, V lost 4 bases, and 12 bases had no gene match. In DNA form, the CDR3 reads TGTGCCAGCAGTTCCCGCCGTCCTAGCGGGAGCGGCAATGAGCAGTTCTTC. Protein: CASSSRRPSGSGNEQFF.

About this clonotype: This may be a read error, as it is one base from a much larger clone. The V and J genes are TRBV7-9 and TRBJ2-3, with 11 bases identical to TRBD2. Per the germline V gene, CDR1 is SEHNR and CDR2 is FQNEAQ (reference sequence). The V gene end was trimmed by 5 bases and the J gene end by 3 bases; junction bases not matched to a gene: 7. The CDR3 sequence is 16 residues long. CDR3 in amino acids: CASSLMTSGATDTQYF. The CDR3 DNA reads TGTGCCAGCAGCCTTATGACTAGCGGGGCGACAGATACGCAGTATTTT.

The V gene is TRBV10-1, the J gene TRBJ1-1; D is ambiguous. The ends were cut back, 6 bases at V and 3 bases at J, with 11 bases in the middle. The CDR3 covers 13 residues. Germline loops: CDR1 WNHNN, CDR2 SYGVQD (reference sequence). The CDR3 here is CASSPRSDTEAFF. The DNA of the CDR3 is TGCGCCAGCAGCCCCCGATCGGACACTGAAGCTTTCTTT.

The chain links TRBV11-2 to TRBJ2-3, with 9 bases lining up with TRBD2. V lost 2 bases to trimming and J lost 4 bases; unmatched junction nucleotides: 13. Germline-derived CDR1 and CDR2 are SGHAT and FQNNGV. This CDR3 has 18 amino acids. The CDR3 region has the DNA TGTGCCAGCAGCTTATTCTCTTTGCGTAGCGGGGGACCAGATACGCAGTATTTT. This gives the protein CASSLFSLRSGGPDTQYF.

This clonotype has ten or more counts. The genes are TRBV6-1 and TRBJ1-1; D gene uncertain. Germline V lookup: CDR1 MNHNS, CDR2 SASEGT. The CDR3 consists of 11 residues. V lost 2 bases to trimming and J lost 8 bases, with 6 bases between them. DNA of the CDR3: TGTGCCAGCAGTGAACGGTTCGAAGCTTTCTTT. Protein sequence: CASSERFEAFF.

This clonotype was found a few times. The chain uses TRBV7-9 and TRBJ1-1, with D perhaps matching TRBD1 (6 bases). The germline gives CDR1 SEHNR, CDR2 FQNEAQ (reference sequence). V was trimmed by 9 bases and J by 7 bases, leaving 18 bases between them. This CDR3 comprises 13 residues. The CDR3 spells CASNPGGADEAFF. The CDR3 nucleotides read TGTGCCAGTAACCCGGGGGGCGCGGATGAAGCTTTCTTT.

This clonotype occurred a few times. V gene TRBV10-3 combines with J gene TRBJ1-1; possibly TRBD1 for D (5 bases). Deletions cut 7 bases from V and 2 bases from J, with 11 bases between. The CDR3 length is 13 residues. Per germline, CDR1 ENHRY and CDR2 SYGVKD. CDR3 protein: CAITAGENTEAFF. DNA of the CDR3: TGTGCCATCACTGCGGGGGAAAACACTGAAGCTTTCTTT.

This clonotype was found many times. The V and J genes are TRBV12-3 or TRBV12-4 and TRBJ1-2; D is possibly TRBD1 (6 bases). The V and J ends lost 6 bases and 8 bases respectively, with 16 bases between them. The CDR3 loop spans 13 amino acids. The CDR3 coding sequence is TGTGCCAGCAGCTACGACAGGCGGGGCGGCTACACCTTC. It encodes CASSYDRRGGYTF.

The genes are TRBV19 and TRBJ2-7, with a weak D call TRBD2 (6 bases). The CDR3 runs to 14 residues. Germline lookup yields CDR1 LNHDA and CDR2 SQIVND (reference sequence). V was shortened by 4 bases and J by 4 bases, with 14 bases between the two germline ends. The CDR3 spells CASSSGIIQYEQYF. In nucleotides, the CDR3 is TGTGCCAGTAGTAGCGGGATAATTCAATACGAGCAGTACTTC.

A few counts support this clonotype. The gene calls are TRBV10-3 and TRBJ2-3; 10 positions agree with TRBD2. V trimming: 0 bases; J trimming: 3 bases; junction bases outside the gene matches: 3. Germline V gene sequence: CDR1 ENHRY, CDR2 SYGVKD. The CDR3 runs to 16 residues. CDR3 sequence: CAISESGLAATDTQYF. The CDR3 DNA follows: TGTGCCATCAGTGAGTCCGGACTAGCGGCGACAGATACGCAGTATTTT.